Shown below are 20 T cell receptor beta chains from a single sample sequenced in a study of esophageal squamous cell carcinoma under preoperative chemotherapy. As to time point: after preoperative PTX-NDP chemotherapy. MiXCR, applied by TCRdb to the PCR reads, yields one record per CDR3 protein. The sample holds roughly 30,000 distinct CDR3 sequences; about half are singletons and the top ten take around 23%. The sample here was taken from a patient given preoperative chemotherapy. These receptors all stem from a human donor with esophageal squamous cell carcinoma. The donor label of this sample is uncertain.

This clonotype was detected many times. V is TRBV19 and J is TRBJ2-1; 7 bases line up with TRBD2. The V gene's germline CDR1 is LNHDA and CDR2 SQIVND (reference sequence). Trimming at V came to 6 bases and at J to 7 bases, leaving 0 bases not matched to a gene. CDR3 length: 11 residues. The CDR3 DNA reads TGTGCCAGTAGACTAGCGAATGAGCAGTTCTTC. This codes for CASRLANEQFF. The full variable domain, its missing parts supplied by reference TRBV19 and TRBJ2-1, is DGGITQSPKYLFRKEGQNVTLSCEQNLNHDAMYWYRQDPGQGLRLIYYSQIVNDFQKGDIAEGYSVSREKKESFPLTVTSAQKNPTAFYLCASRLANEQFFGPGTRLTVL.

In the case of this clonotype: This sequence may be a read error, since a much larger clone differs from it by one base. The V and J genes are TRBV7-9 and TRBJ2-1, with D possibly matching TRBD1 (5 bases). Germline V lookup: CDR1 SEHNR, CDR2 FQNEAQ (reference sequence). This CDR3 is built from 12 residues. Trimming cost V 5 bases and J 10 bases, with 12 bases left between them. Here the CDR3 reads CASSPGLYEQFF. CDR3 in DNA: TGTGCCAGCAGCCCAGGGTTGTACGAGCAGTTCTTC.

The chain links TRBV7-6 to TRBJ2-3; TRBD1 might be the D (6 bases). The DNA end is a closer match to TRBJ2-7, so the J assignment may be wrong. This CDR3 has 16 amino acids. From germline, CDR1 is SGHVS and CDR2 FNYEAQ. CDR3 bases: TGTGCCAGCAGGGGGTATGGGGGCCGTAGCCAAGATACGCAGTACTTC. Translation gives CASRGYGGRSQDTQYF.

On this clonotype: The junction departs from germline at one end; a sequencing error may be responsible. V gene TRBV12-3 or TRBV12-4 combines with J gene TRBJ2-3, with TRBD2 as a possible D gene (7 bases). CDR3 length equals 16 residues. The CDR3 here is CASSTTGGGTTDIQYF. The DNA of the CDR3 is TGTGCCAGCAGTACCACGGGCGGGGGCACCACAGATATTCAGTATTTC.

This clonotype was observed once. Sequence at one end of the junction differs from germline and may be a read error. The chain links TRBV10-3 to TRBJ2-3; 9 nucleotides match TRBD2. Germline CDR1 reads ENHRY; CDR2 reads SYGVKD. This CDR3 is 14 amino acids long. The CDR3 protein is CAGSRGLAEDTQYF. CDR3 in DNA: TGTGCGGGGAGTCGGGGACTAGCCGAAGATACGCAGTACTTT.

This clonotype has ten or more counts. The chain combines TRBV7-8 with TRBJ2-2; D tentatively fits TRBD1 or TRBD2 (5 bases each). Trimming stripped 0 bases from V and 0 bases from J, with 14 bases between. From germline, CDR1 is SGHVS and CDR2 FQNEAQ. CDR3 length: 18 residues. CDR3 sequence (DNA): TGTGCCAGCAGCTTAGCGAGACCGGGACCGACGAACACCGGGGAGCTGTTTTTT. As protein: CASSLARPGPTNTGELFF.

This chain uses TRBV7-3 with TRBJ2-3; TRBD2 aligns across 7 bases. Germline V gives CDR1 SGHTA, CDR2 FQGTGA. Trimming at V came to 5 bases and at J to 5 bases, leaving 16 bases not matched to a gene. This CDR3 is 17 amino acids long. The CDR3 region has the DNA TGTGCCAGCAGCGTGGGACTGGGGGGGGGGGACCGAGATACGCAGTATTTT. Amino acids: CASSVGLGGGDRDTQYF.

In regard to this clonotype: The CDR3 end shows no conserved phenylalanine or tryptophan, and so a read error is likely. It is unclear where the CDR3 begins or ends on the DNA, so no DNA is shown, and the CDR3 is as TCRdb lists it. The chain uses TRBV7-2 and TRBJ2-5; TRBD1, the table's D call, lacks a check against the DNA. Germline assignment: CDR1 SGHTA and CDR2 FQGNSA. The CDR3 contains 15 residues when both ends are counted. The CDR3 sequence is CASSLDPGGQATQLL.

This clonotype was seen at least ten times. CDR3 amino acids: CASSSLDRNTDTQYF. In DNA, the CDR3 is TGTGCCAGCAGCTCTTTAGACAGAAACACAGATACGCAGTATTTT. The chain has TRBV7-6 and TRBJ2-3; maybe TRBD1 (5 bases). Germline CDR1 reads SGHVS; CDR2 reads FNYEAQ. This CDR3 spans 15 amino acids. V gave up 4 bases and J gave up 2 bases, with 13 bases separating them.

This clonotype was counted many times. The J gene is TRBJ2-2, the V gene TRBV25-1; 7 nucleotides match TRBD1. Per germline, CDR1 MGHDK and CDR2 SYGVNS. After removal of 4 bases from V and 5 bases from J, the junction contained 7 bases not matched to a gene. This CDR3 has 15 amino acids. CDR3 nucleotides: TGTGCCAGCAGTGCTTCCGACAGGGCAACCGGGGAGCTGTTTTTT. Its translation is CASSASDRATGELFF.

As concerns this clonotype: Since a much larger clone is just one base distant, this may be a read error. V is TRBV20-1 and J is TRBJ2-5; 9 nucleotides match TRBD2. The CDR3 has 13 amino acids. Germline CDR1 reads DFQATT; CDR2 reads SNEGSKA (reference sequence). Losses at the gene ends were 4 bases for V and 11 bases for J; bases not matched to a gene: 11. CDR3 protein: CSATFSGGNEQYF. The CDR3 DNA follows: TGCAGTGCTACGTTTAGCGGGGGCAATGAGCAGTACTTC.

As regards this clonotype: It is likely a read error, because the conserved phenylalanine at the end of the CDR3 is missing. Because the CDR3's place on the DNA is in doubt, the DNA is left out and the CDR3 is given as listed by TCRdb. The CDR3 region is CASRGPETQLL. This chain links TRBV7-2 with TRBJ2-5; TRBD1 reflects the table's D call only, with no check against the DNA. Germline V gene lookup returns CDR1 SGHTA and CDR2 FQGNSA. The CDR3 numbers 11 amino acids, ends counted.

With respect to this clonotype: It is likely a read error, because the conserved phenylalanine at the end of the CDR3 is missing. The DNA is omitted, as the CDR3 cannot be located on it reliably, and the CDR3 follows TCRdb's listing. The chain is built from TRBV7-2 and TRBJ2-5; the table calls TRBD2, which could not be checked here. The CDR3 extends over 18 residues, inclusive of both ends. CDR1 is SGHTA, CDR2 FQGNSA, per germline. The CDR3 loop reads CASSYAGLAGGLKKSQYS.

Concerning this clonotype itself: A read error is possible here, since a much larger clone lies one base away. CDR3 amino acids: CARGVANAYNEQFF. CDR3 DNA: TGCGCCAGGGGGGTAGCCAACGCTTACAATGAGCAGTTCTTC. This rearrangement joins TRBV10-2 to TRBJ2-1, with D perhaps given as TRBD1 or TRBD2 (5 bases each). The CDR3 runs 14 residues. Germline values: CDR1 WSHSY, CDR2 SAAADI. V was cut by 9 bases and J by 4 bases, with 16 bases left in between.

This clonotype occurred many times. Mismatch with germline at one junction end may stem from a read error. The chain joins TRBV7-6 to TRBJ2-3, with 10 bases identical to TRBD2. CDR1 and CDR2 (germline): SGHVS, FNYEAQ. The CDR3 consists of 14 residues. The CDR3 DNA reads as TGTGCCGGCAGCGGGGGGGGGGACACAGATACCCAGTATTTT. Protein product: CAGSGGGDTDTQYF.

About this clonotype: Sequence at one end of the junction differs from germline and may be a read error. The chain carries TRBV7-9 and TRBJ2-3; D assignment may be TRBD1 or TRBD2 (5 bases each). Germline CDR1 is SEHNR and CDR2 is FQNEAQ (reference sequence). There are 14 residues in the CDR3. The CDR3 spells CTSSGRVVTDTQYF. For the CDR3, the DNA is TGTACCAGCAGCGGCAGGGTAGTAACAGATACGCAGTATTTT.

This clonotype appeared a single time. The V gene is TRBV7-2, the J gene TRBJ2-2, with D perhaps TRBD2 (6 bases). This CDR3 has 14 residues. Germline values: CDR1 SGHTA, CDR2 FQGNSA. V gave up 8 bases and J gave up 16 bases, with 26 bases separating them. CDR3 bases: TGTGCCAGCGGAGGGTCTGTGACCACAGAGACGCAGTTTTTT. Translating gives CASGGSVTTETQFF.

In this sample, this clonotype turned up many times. The CDR3 DNA is TGTGCCAGCAGCCCTGGACTAGCGGGAGATATCGAGACCCAGTACTTC. Residues: CASSPGLAGDIETQYF. The chain has TRBV7-9 and TRBJ2-5, with TRBD2 matching over 13 bases. The CDR3 totals 16 residues. After removal of 5 bases from V and 5 bases from J, the junction contained 8 bases not matched to a gene. Germline CDR1 SEHNR, CDR2 FQNEAQ (reference sequence).

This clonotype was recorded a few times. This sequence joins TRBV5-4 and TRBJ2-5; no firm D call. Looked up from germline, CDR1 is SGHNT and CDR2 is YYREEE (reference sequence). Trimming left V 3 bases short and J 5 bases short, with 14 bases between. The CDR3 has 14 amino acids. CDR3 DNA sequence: TGTGCCAGCAGCTCTCTGGCAGGTAGTGAGACCCAGTACTTC. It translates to CASSSLAGSETQYF.

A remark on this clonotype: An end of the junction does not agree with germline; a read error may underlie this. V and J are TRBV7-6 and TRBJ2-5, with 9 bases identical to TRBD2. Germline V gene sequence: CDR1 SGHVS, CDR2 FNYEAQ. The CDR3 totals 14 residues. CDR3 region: CAGRGGGVPETQYF. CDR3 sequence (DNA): TGTGCGGGGCGCGGGGGGGGGGTCCCAGAGACCCAGTATTTC.